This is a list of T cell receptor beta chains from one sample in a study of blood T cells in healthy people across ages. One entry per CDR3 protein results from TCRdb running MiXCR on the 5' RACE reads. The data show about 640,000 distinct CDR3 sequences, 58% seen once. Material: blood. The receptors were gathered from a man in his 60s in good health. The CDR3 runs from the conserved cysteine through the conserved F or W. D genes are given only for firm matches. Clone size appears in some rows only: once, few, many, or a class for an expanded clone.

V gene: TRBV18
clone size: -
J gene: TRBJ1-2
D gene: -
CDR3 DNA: TGTGCCAGCTCACCACAGGTTACTAACTATGGCTACACCTTC
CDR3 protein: CASSPQVTNYGYTF

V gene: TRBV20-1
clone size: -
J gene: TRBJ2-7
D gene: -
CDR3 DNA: TGCAGTGCCCCATTAGTCACCTCCTACGAGCAGTACTTC
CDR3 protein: CSAPLVTSYEQYF

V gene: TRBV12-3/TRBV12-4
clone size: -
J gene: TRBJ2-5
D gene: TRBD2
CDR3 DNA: TGTGCCAGCAGTTTAGGTAGCGGGGGGGCCTTGGATGAGCAGTACTTC
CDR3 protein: CASSLGSGGALDEQYF

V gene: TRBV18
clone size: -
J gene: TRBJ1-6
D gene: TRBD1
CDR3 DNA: TGTGCCAGCTCACCAACGGGACAGAGCTCCTATAATTCACCCCTCCACTTT
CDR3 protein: CASSPTGQSSYNSPLHF

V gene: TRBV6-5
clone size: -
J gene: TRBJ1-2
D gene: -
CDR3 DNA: TGTGCCAGCAGTTACCTCCAGGGGTACTATGGCTACACCTTC
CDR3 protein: CASSYLQGYYGYTF

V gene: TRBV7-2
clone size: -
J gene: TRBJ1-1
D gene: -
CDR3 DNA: TGTGCCAGCAGCAAAAGGGGGGTTACTGAAGCTTTCTTT
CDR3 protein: CASSKRGVTEAFF

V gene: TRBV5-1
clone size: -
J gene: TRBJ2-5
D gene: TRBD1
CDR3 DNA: TGCGCCAGCAATTCCGGGACAGGGCTTCAAGAGACCCAGTACTTC
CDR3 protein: CASNSGTGLQETQYF

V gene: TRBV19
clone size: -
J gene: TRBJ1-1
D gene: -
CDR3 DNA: TGTGCCAGTCGGACAGATCCCGATACTGAAGCTTTCTTT
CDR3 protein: CASRTDPDTEAFF

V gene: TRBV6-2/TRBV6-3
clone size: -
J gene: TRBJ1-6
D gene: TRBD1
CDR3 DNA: TGTGCCAGCACCTCAGGACAGGGGGTAGGGAATAATTCACCCCTCCACTTT
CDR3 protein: CASTSGQGVGNNSPLHF

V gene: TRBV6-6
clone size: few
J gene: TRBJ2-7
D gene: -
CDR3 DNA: TGTGCCAGTTCTCTACAGGAGTCCCTCCTCGAGCAGTACTTC
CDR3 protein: CASSLQESLLEQYF

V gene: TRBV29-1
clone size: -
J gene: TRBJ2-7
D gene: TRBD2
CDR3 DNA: TGCAGCGTTGGCCTAGTGGGAGGGCCAATGTACGAGCAGTACTTC
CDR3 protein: CSVGLVGGPMYEQYF

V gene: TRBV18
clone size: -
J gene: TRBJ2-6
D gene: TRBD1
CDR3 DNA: TGTGCCAGCTCCCTTAACTCGGACAGGTTTGGGGCCAACGTCCTGACTTTC
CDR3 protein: CASSLNSDRFGANVLTF

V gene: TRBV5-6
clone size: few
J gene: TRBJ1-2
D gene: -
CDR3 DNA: TGTGCCAGCAGCTCTCCCGACAGGACAACTATCTATGGCTACACCTTC
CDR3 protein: CASSSPDRTTIYGYTF

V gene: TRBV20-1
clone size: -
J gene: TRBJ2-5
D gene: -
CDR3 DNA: TGCAGTGCTAGAGGGGATAGGGAGTACCAAGAGACCCAGTACTTC
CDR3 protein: CSARGDREYQETQYF

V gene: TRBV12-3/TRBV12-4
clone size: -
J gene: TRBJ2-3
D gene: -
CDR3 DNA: TGTGCCAGCGGCGGGGCAGGAAGTGCTAGAACAGATACGCAGTATTTT
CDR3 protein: CASGGAGSARTDTQYF

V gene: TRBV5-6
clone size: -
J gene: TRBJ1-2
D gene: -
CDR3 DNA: TGTGCCAGCAGCCAAATCGGAGACTACACCTTC
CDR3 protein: CASSQIGDYTF

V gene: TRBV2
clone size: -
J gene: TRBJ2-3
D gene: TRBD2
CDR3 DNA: TGTGCCAGCAGTGAAGATCTAGCGGCCCAGGGAAGAACGCAGTATTTT
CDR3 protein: CASSEDLAAQGRTQYF

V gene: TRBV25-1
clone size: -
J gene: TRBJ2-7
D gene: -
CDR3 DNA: TGTGCCAGCAGTGCAACGGACACAGGTACAGACGAGCAGTACTTC
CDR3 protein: CASSATDTGTDEQYF

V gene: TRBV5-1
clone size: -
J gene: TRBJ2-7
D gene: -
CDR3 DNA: TGCGCCAGCAGCTTGGAGGGGGGTCCCCACGAGCAGTACTTC
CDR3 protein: CASSLEGGPHEQYF

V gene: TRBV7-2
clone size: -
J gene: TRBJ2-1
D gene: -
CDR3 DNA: TGTGCCAGCAGTCTAGGGTCGCAAAACTACAATGAGCAGTTCTTC
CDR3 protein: CASSLGSQNYNEQFF

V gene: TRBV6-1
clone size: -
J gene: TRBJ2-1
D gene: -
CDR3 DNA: TGTGCCAGCAGCTGGGGGCTAGCAAGTTTCGGGGGCAATGAGCAGTTCTTC
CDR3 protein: CASSWGLASFGGNEQFF

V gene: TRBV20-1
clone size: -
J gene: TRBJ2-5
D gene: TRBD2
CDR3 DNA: TGCAGTGCTAGCCCTAGCGGGGGGAGAGGGATAGAGACCCAGTACTTC
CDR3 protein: CSASPSGGRGIETQYF

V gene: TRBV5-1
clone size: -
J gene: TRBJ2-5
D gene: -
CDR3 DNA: TGCGCCAGCAGCTTTGACGGGGCTGGGGCGACCCAGTACTTC
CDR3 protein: CASSFDGAGATQYF

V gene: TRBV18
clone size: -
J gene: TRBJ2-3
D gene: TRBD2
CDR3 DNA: TGTGCCAGCCCGTCAGCGGGAGCTTCTTTCACAGATACGCAGTATTTT
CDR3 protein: CASPSAGASFTDTQYF

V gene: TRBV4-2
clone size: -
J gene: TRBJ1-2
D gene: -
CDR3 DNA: TGTGCCAGCAGCCAAGAGGTTGGAGCCACCAATGGCTACACCTTC
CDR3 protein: CASSQEVGATNGYTF

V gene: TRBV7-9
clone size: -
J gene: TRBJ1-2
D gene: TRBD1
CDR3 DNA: TGTGCCAGCAGGGGGACAGGGATTAATGGCTACACCTTC
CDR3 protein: CASRGTGINGYTF

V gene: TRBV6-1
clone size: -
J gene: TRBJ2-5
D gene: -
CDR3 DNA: TGTGCCAGCGGAGGTGAGACAGAGACCCAGTACTTC
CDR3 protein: CASGGETETQYF

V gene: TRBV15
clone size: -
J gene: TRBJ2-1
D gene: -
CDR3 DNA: TGTGCCACCAGCAGAGATGTCACCTACAATGAGCAGTTCTTC
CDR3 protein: CATSRDVTYNEQFF

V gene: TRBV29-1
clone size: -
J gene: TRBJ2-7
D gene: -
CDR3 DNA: TGCAGCGTGGGACAAACACAGGGAAACGAGCAGTACTTC
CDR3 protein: CSVGQTQGNEQYF